Below are 21 T cell receptor beta chains sequenced from a single sample in a study of CD8+CD57+ T cells in acquired aplastic anemia. Profiles of TCR beta VDJ and CDR3 were generated from a genomic DNA template. From the reads, TCRdb called clonotypes with MiXCR, one entry per CDR3 protein. The sample holds 350,000 to 450,000 distinct CDR3 sequences, 65% to 80% seen once. Specimen: sorted CD4+, CD8+, or CD8+CD57+ T cells (not recorded which) from PBMCs. The receptor source for this set is a human donor in good health, serving as a control.

This clonotype was detected only once. Likely a read error: the CDR3 ends without its conserved phenylalanine or tryptophan. It is unclear where the CDR3 begins or ends on the DNA, so no DNA is shown, and the CDR3 is as TCRdb lists it. The chain joins TRBV2 to TRBJ2-2; TRBD1, the table's D call, was not compared with the DNA. Germline CDR1 and CDR2: SNHLY and FYNNEI. The CDR3 is 15 residues long, counting both termini. CDR3 amino acids: CASSRQGSINGELFV.

J is TRBJ2-2 and V is TRBV5-5, with 8 bases aligning to TRBD2. V dropped 4 bases and J dropped 0; count of bases not matched to a gene: 11. The CDR3 spans 18 residues. The germline gives CDR1 SGHKS, CDR2 YYEKEE (reference sequence). The CDR3 sequence is CASSLTQAGAANTGELFF. The CDR3 DNA is TGTGCCAGCAGCCTTACACAAGCGGGGGCCGCGAACACCGGGGAGCTGTTTTTT.

This clonotype was found a few times. This chain joins TRBV29-1 and TRBJ1-1; no firm D call. CDR1 and CDR2 from the germline V gene are SQVTM and ANQGSEA. This CDR3 contains 11 residues. CDR3 nucleotides: TGCAGAGGGCAGCGGAACACTGAAGCTTTCTTT. Its protein is CRGQRNTEAFF. Supplemented by reference TRBV29-1 and TRBJ1-1, the full variable domain reads SAVISQKPSRDICQRGTSLTIQCQVDSQVTMMFWYRQQPGQSLTLIATANQGSEATYESGFVIDKFPISRPNLTFSTLTVSNMSPEDSSIYLCRGQRNTEAFFGQGTRLTVV.

The chain has TRBV7-3 and TRBJ1-5, with TRBD1 matching over 9 bases. From germline, CDR1 is SGHTA and CDR2 FQGTGA. J was trimmed by 8 bases and V by 6 bases; bases with no gene match: 5. CDR3 size: 13 residues. The CDR3, as DNA: TGTGCCAGCAGTCAGGACAGGGGCAAGCCCCAGCATTTT. The encoded protein is CASSQDRGKPQHF.

The chain employs TRBV7-2 and TRBJ1-6; D is unresolved. Germline-derived CDR1 and CDR2 are SGHTA and FQGNSA. Between the trimmed V and J ends, which lost 0 bases and 8 bases, there was a span of 14 bases. CDR3 length: 16 residues. This chain's CDR3 is CASSLAVTQRYSPLHF. The CDR3 coding sequence is TGTGCCAGCAGCTTAGCGGTGACACAGCGATATTCACCCCTCCACTTT.

Concerning this clonotype: Possible read error: a much larger clone is one base away. The rearrangement uses TRBV12-5 and TRBJ1-1; 9 bases are a match to TRBD1. The J segment lost 1 base and the V segment lost 0 bases, leaving 3 bases of the junction unmatched. This CDR3 spans 16 amino acids. CDR1 is LGHNT, CDR2 FRNRAP, per germline. The CDR3: CASGLVLGQGNTEAFF. The CDR3, as DNA: TGTGCTAGTGGTTTGGTACTGGGACAGGGGAACACTGAAGCTTTCTTT.

This clonotype has a handful of counts. This sequence may be a read error, since a much larger clone differs from it by one base. The chain uses TRBV11-2 and TRBJ1-1; TRBD1 is a possible D gene (6 bases). Germline V gene data show CDR1 as SGHAT and CDR2 as FQNNGV. Between the trimmed V and J ends, which lost 5 bases and 8 bases, there was a span of 15 bases. The CDR3 covers 13 residues. The CDR3 loop is CASSPWTEGEAFF. The CDR3 coding sequence is TGTGCCAGCAGCCCTTGGACAGAGGGCGAAGCTTTCTTT.

The chain employs TRBV7-2 and TRBJ1-2; 10 bases are shared with TRBD1. V was pared by 6 bases and J by 2 bases, with 9 bases of the junction left unmatched. Germline V gives CDR1 SGHTA, CDR2 FQGNSA. The CDR3 spans 16 residues. The CDR3 nucleotides read TGTGCCAGCAGGATGACAGGGGGCAGAGGAAACTATGGCTACACCTTC. Amino acid sequence: CASRMTGGRGNYGYTF.

For this clonotype: The junction and the germline gene differ at one end; a read error may be behind it. The chain combines TRBV5-5 with TRBJ1-5; a possible D gene is TRBD1 (5 bases). In germline, CDR1 is SGHKS, CDR2 YYEKEE (reference sequence). CDR3 size: 14 residues. CDR3 sequence: CASSQEVGWDHEHF. The CDR3 coding sequence is TGCGCCAGCAGCCAAGAAGTGGGGTGGGACCATGAGCATTTT.

This chain links TRBV4-1 with TRBJ1-3; D is ambiguous. The CDR3 runs 12 residues. V shed 6 bases and J shed 0 bases, with 3 bases lying between them. Germline assignment: CDR1 MGHRA and CDR2 YSYEKL. CDR3 sequence (DNA): TGCGCCAGCAGGAACTCTGGAAACACCATATATTTT. Its translation is CASRNSGNTIYF.

The chain carries TRBV7-9 and TRBJ2-3; unclear D gene. The germline V gene encodes CDR1 SEHNR and CDR2 FQNEAQ (reference sequence). With 3 bases removed from V and 14 bases from J, the gap between germline ends came to 21 bases. This CDR3 comprises 14 residues. The CDR3 region is CASSFGRLTDTTYF. In nucleotides, the CDR3 is TGTGCCAGCAGCTTCGGGCGGCTCACAGATACGACGTATTTT.

The count of this clonotype is one. This chain joins TRBV12-3 or TRBV12-4 and TRBJ2-1; 7 nucleotides align to TRBD2. This CDR3 has 16 residues. V lost 6 bases and J lost 3; bases outside the gene matches: 11. The CDR3 protein is CASRGGGRGDYNEQFF. The CDR3 DNA follows: TGTGCCAGCAGGGGGGGGGGACGAGGAGACTACAATGAGCAGTTCTTC.

The chain recombines TRBV5-4 with TRBJ1-1, with D unclear. Germline CDR1 is SGHNT and CDR2 is YYREEE (reference sequence). This CDR3 has 11 amino acids. The germline V and J ends were trimmed by 0 bases and 7 bases, with 4 bases remaining between them. CDR3 loop: CASSLDNEAFF. The CDR3 DNA follows: TGTGCCAGCAGCTTGGATAATGAAGCTTTCTTT.

In the case of this clonotype: A much bigger clone sits one base away, suggesting this may be a read error. This chain connects TRBV5-4 to TRBJ1-5; D ambiguous. The CDR3 sequence is 19 residues long. Germline lookup yields CDR1 SGHNT and CDR2 YYREEE (reference sequence). The CDR3 region has the DNA TGCGCCAGCAGCCAAGCCCGGAGTCCAGGCACTTATAGCAATCAGCCCCAGCATTTT. This sequence encodes CASSQARSPGTYSNQPQHF.

A remark on this clonotype: A much larger clonotype is one base distant, so this may be a read error. V is TRBV6-5 and J is TRBJ2-5; D uncertain. This CDR3 contains 12 residues. Germline-derived CDR1 and CDR2 are MNHEY and SVGAGI. Trimming left V 6 bases short and J 4 bases short, with 9 bases between. The CDR3 loop reads CASREWGETQYF. CDR3 nucleotide sequence: TGTGCCAGCAGGGAATGGGGAGAGACCCAGTACTTC.

Of note for this clonotype: One end of the junction is discordant with germline, which a read error may explain. V and J are TRBV10-3 and TRBJ2-1; 11 positions agree with TRBD1. The CDR3 is 15 residues long. Germline lookup yields CDR1 ENHRY and CDR2 SYGVKD. In DNA, the CDR3 is TGTGCCAGCAGTGACCCGGGACAGGGGGAGAATGGGCAGTTCTTC. This gives the protein CASSDPGQGENGQFF.

The chain carries TRBV2 and TRBJ1-1, with no clear D. This CDR3 has 11 amino acids. V was pared by 7 bases and J by 4 bases, with 7 bases between. Germline V CDR1 and CDR2: SNHLY, FYNNEI. The CDR3 loop reads CASKGSTEAFF. The CDR3 nucleotides read TGTGCCAGCAAGGGAAGCACTGAAGCTTTCTTT.

This clonotype was picked up many times. The chain recombines TRBV6-1 with TRBJ2-7; 8 bases are a match to TRBD1. With 7 bases clipped from V and 2 bases from J, the junction kept 7 bases outside the gene matches. Germline V CDR1 and CDR2: MNHNS, SASEGT. The CDR3 spans 14 residues. The CDR3 DNA reads as TGTGCCAGCACTATGGGGACAGGTCCCTACGAGCAGTACTTC. Protein product: CASTMGTGPYEQYF.

The sample holds one count of this clonotype. V gene TRBV13 combines with J gene TRBJ2-7; unclear D gene. CDR3 length: 13 amino acids. CDR1 is PRHDT and CDR2 is FYEKMQ in the germline V gene (reference sequence). V was cut by 2 bases and J by 0 bases, with 5 bases left in between. This chain's CDR3 is CASSLQNSYEQYF. The CDR3 bases are TGTGCCAGCAGCTTACAGAACTCCTACGAGCAGTACTTC.

V is TRBV25-1 and J is TRBJ1-2; D unclear. This CDR3 spans 13 amino acids. Trimming took off 4 bases at V and 4 bases at J, with 10 bases between the two ends. CDR1 is MGHDK and CDR2 is SYGVNS in the germline V gene. CDR3 amino acids: CASSGVGFYGYTF. The CDR3 DNA sequence: TGTGCCAGCAGTGGTGTCGGCTTCTATGGCTACACCTTC.

Note on this clonotype: At one end, the junction sequence differs from germline, possibly due to a read error. This chain uses TRBV20-1 with TRBJ2-1; TRBD2 is a possible D gene (6 bases). CDR3 length: 13 residues. CDR1 is DFQATT, CDR2 SNEGSKA, per germline (reference sequence). The CDR3 nucleotides read TGCAGTTGTGGCGGGACCCGTAACAATAAGCAGTTCTTC. Amino acid sequence: CSCGGTRNNKQFF.